Here is one T cell receptor (beta chain) with its context. The data originate from a study of blood T cell repertoires in COVID-19. Study context: Samples of COVID-19 (acute and convalescent) were obtained from the United States, Italy and Spain.

In the authors' workflow: Amplification of reference gene primers was used by the study to estimate nucleated cell counts. The protocol was immunoSEQ multiplex PCR, while the TCRdb copy is restricted to in-frame clones and leaves out a portion. V and J calls and clone size are as listed in that table; D and trimming were resolved from the DNA. This table holds around 100,000 clones, around 90% found once. Germline V CDR1 and CDR2: SGHTS, YDEGEE. The V end lost 0 bases, the J end lost 4 bases, and 5 bases lay between the germline ends. The CDR3 is 13 residues long. The sequence came from a human donor with active COVID-19. The donor label of this sample is uncertain. V and J are TRBV5-8 and TRBJ1-5; no reliable D call. The source material was peripheral blood. The CDR3 loop reads CASSLARNQPQHF. DNA for the CDR3: TGTGCCAGCAGCTTGGCGAGAAATCAGCCCCAGCATTTT.